This T cell receptor (beta chain) was documented in a study of T cell responses to AZD1222 COVID-19 vaccine. The study's findings and limits: Spike-specific TCR breadth and depth were elevated following two AZD1222 doses. Spike was spanned by vaccine-associated CD4 TCRs, which were dominant at 160-218 and 743-854.

V was clipped by 3 bases and J by 0 bases, with 15 bases between them. In germline, CDR1 is KGHSH, CDR2 LQKENI. This CDR3 has 17 residues. Only in-frame clones appear in the TCRdb table, and some are missing; sequencing was by immunoSEQ multiplex PCR. Here the sample spans some 150,000 clones, 89% being singletons. A note on this clone: Its antigen is as yet unknown.

J is TRBJ2-4 and V is TRBV18; tentatively, D is TRBD1 or TRBD2 (5 bases each). This material consisted of peripheral blood, taken on day 0 of AZD1222 vaccination. The sequence was obtained from an adult in good health. CDR3 sequence: CASSPGRGWLAKNIQYF. CDR3 DNA sequence: TGTGCCAGCTCACCGGGACGTGGGTGGCTAGCCAAAAACATTCAGTACTTC.